The TCR beta chain described here comes from a study of T cells expressing NK-cell markers. Whole-study context: Sorted T-cell subsets CD3+CD56+NKG2C+, CD3+CD56+NKG2C- and CD3+CD56-NKG2C+ were TCR beta-sequenced.

The authors made TCR beta cDNA libraries by 5'RACE template switching. This switching added a universal primer site and UMIs. TCRdb reworked the 5' RACE reads into one entry per CDR3 protein, no DNA. The sample has roughly 420,000 distinct CDR3 sequences; the top ten hold approximately 7%. The study, taken as a whole, reports: Of the CD8+ T cells in roughly 6 donors, about 1.0-7.0% belonged to dominant NKG2C+ clonotypes. These same clonotypes (in several donors) also led the CD3+CD56-NKG2C+ fraction.

A remark on this clonotype: Its specificity is unknown.

CDR1 and CDR2 from the germline V gene are LNHDA and SQIVND (reference sequence). This CDR3 is 12 amino acids long. The sequencing sample was made of blood T cells: a sorted CD56 or NKG2C T cell subset, CD4+ or CD8+ T cells, or bulk PBMC T cells (not recorded which). The chain uses TRBV19 and TRBJ1-2; checking the TCRdb D call of TRBD1 is not possible without DNA. The sequence was obtained from a woman aged 18 to 75 in good health. The chain's CDR3 is CASETGLKGRTF.